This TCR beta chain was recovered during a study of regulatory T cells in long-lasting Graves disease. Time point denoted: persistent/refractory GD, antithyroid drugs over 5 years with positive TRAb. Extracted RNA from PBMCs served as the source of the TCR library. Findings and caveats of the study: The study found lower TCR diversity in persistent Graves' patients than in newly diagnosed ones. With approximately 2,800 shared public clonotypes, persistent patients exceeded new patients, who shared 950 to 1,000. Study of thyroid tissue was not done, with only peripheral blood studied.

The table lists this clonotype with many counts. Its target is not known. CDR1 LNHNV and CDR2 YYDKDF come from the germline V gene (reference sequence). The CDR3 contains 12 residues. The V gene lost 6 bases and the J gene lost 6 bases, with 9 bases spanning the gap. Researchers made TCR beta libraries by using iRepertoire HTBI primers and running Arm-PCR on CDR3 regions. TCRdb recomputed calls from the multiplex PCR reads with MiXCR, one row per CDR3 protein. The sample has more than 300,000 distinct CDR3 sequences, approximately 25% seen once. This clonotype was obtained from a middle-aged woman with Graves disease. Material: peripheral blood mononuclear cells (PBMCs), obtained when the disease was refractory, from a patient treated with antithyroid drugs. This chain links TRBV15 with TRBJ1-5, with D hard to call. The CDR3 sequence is CATRDLGQPQHF. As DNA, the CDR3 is TGTGCCACCAGGGACCTTGGTCAGCCCCAGCATTTT.